The rows below give T cell receptor beta chains drawn from one sample of a study of molecular identifiers for immune sequencing clone quantification. A single record per CDR3 protein comes from TCRdb applying MiXCR to the PCR reads. The sample contains about 36,000 distinct CDR3 sequences, around 18% of which appear only once. Sequenced material: naive CD8+ T cells from blood, with Jurkat cell RNA spiked in. The receptors originated from a human donor in good health. Some libraries in this study had Jurkat cell RNA spiked in. Both conserved end residues are part of each CDR3. D genes are given only for firm matches. Rows may omit the clone size; those that give it use once, few, many or a size class.

cdr3_length d_call j_call clone_size v_call cdr3_aa cdr3_nt
14 . TRBJ2-4 many TRBV4-3 CASSQAGAKNIQYF TGCGCCAGCAGCCAAGCTGGGGCCAAAAACATTCAGTACTTC
15 TRBD2 TRBJ2-1 many TRBV29-1 CSVEGGLAGYNEQFF TGCAGCGTTGAGGGGGGACTAGCGGGTTACAATGAGCAGTTCTTC
15 TRBD2 TRBJ2-3 many TRBV5-6 CASSWGLAGKDTQYF TGTGCCAGCAGCTGGGGACTAGCGGGTAAAGATACGCAGTATTTT
18 TRBD2 TRBJ2-7 medium-sized TRBV12-3/TRBV12-4 CASSLSGLAGGSIYEQYF TGTGCCAGCAGTTTAAGCGGACTAGCGGGAGGTTCGATCTACGAGCAGTACTTC
14 TRBD1 TRBJ2-4 . TRBV10-3 CAISAEDRVAIQYF TGTGCCATCAGTGCGGAGGACAGGGTGGCCATTCAGTACTTC
19 . TRBJ2-2 . TRBV9 CASSVEASSTALGTGELFF TGTGCCAGCAGCGTAGAGGCTAGCAGTACTGCCTTGGGCACCGGGGAGCTGTTTTTT
13 TRBD1 TRBJ1-5 many TRBV6-2/TRBV6-3 CASNDRVGQPQHF TGTGCCAGCAACGACAGGGTCGGCCAGCCCCAGCATTTT
15 . TRBJ2-1 few TRBV9 CASSFTGPPGYEQFF TGTGCCAGCAGCTTCACCGGGCCCCCCGGGTATGAGCAGTTCTTC
14 TRBD1 TRBJ2-5 many TRBV7-3 CASSATGGQETQYF TGTGCCAGCAGCGCAACAGGGGGCCAAGAGACCCAGTACTTC
15 TRBD1 TRBJ2-3 many TRBV7-6 CASSLGQIYTDTQYF TGTGCCAGCAGCTTGGGACAGATTTACACAGATACGCAGTATTTT
13 TRBD2 TRBJ2-7 many TRBV5-1 CASSYSGTYEQYF TGCGCCAGCAGCTATAGCGGGACCTACGAGCAGTACTTC
15 TRBD2 TRBJ2-2 many TRBV19 CASSTFLAGAGELFF TGTGCCAGTAGTACCTTCCTAGCGGGAGCCGGGGAGCTGTTTTTT
15 . TRBJ1-5 . TRBV10-3 CAISDPVTDAMPQHF TGTGCCATCAGTGATCCGGTGACGGACGCAATGCCCCAGCATTTT
15 . TRBJ2-1 few TRBV7-7 CASSPGGAAYNEQFF TGTGCTAGCAGCCCCGGGGGAGCGGCCTACAATGAGCAGTTCTTC
12 . TRBJ1-1 few TRBV29-1 CSVGGVGVEAFF TGCAGCGTTGGGGGGGTGGGCGTTGAAGCTTTCTTT
13 . TRBJ2-1 few TRBV6-1 CASCRDDYNEQFF TGTGCCAGCTGCCGGGACGACTACAATGAGCAGTTCTTC
16 TRBD1 TRBJ2-5 few TRBV15 CATSRDYQGAMETQYF TGTGCCACCAGCAGAGATTATCAGGGGGCTATGGAGACCCAGTACTTC
17 TRBD1 TRBJ2-1 many TRBV11-1 CASSSPAPGQNNNEQFF TGTGCCAGCAGCTCCCCCGCCCCGGGACAGAACAACAATGAGCAGTTCTTC
17 . TRBJ1-4 many TRBV20-1 CSARDASVLGYNEKLFF TGCAGTGCTAGAGATGCCTCCGTACTGGGATATAATGAAAAACTGTTTTTT
16 TRBD1 TRBJ2-7 . TRBV6-2/TRBV6-3 CASTDLTGQGTYEQYF TGTGCCAGCACCGACTTAACGGGACAGGGGACCTACGAGCAGTACTTC
14 TRBD1 TRBJ2-1 many TRBV29-1 CSVGDRGSYNEQFF TGCAGCGTTGGGGACAGGGGCTCCTACAATGAGCAGTTCTTC
15 TRBD1 TRBJ2-7 . TRBV20-1 CSASPLRDRGHEQYF TGCAGTGCTAGTCCTCTAAGGGACAGGGGCCACGAGCAGTACTTC
12 . TRBJ2-5 few TRBV19 CASNARQETQYF TGTGCCAGTAATGCGAGGCAAGAGACCCAGTACTTC
13 TRBD2 TRBJ2-1 . TRBV12-3/TRBV12-4 CASSLLAGIEQFF TGTGCCAGCAGTTTACTAGCGGGTATTGAGCAGTTCTTC
14 TRBD1 TRBJ2-5 many TRBV9 CASSVAGQGETQYF TGTGCCAGCAGCGTAGCGGGACAGGGGGAGACCCAGTACTTC
14 TRBD1 TRBJ2-5 many TRBV15 CATSGDSPLETQYF TGTGCCACCAGCGGGGACAGCCCCCTTGAGACCCAGTACTTC
14 TRBD2 TRBJ2-1 many TRBV20-1 CSARASGSYNEQFF TGCAGTGCTCGAGCTAGCGGCTCCTACAATGAGCAGTTCTTC
14 . TRBJ2-7 . TRBV5-6 CASSFGQSTYEQYF TGTGCCAGCAGCTTTGGACAGTCTACCTACGAGCAGTACTTC
16 TRBD2 TRBJ2-1 many TRBV4-2 CASSQEWGTSYNEQFF TGTGCCAGCAGCCAAGAGTGGGGGACTAGCTACAATGAGCAGTTCTTC
14 . TRBJ2-1 many TRBV10-1 CASSESIGYNEQFF TGCGCCAGCAGTGAGTCCATAGGTTACAATGAGCAGTTCTTC
17 TRBD2 TRBJ2-7 many TRBV4-1 CASSQMGGLASGVEQYF TGCGCCAGCAGCCAAATGGGGGGACTAGCATCAGGAGTCGAGCAGTACTTC
18 . TRBJ2-5 many TRBV27 CASSLYGGTGAFQETQYF TGTGCCAGCAGTTTGTATGGGGGGACGGGCGCATTCCAAGAGACCCAGTACTTC
13 . TRBJ1-2 many TRBV29-1 CSVEGFGSYGYTF TGCAGCGTTGAAGGGTTCGGGAGCTATGGCTACACCTTC
17 . TRBJ2-5 . TRBV12-3/TRBV12-4 CASSSTRRITMGETQYF TGTGCCAGCAGTTCGACTAGACGCATCACCATGGGGGAGACCCAGTACTTC
11 . TRBJ1-4 many TRBV7-9 CASSDFEKLFF TGTGCCAGCAGCGATTTTGAAAAACTGTTTTTT
17 TRBD1 TRBJ2-5 many TRBV24-1 CATSEIGTGGGLETQYF TGTGCCACCAGTGAAATAGGGACAGGGGGTGGTCTGGAGACCCAGTACTTC
13 . TRBJ1-5 many TRBV24-1 CATSVAKYQPQHF TGTGCCACCAGTGTAGCGAAATATCAGCCCCAGCATTTT